The next 6 T cell receptor beta chains were all read from a single sample in a study of shared T cell receptors in the human thymus. Data came from immunoSEQ multiplex PCR; TCRdb stores just in-frame clones and leaves some out. The repertoire holds about 660,000 clones, with around 87% as singletons. These records were also assigned to another study, of human thymus T cells.

The sample consisted of thymocytes. The receptors shown here come from a boy under three years old with a congenital heart defect.

The V and J genes are TRBV5-6 and TRBJ1-2; TRBD1 aligns across 10 bases. The germline V gene encodes CDR1 SGHDT and CDR2 YYEEEE. V lost 4 bases and J lost 8; bases outside the gene matches: 8. The CDR3 totals 14 residues. As DNA, the CDR3 is TGTGCCAGCAGCCGGACGGACAGGGGGTACGGCTACACCTTC. This gives the protein CASSRTDRGYGYTF.

The rearrangement uses TRBV11-2 and TRBJ1-2; possible D gene TRBD1, 5 bases. Trimming cost V 0 bases and J 3 bases, with 11 bases left between them. The CDR3 runs 15 residues. From germline, CDR1 is SGHAT and CDR2 FQNNGV. Here the CDR3 DNA reads TGTGCCAGCAGCTTAGATAGGGGCACGCACTATGGCTACACCTTC. Translated: CASSLDRGTHYGYTF.

This chain connects TRBV11-2 to TRBJ2-3; 9 bases align to TRBD1. The CDR3 is 15 residues long. With V trimmed by 5 bases and J by 3 bases, 6 bases remained unmatched. Germline loops: CDR1 SGHAT, CDR2 FQNNGV. In DNA, the CDR3 is TGTGCCAGCAGCCCCACAGGGGGCGCTACAGATACGCAGTATTTT. Amino acid sequence: CASSPTGGATDTQYF.

This clone is a singleton in its sample. The chain recombines TRBV7-9 with TRBJ1-1; D gene ambiguous. CDR1 SEHNR and CDR2 FQNEAQ come from the germline V gene (reference sequence). Between the trimmed V and J ends, which lost 3 bases and 5 bases, there was a span of 13 bases. This CDR3 contains 14 residues. The CDR3, as DNA: TGTGCCAGCAGCTTCAATAACCACAGTACTGAAGCTTTCTTT. Amino acid sequence: CASSFNNHSTEAFF. Drawing the rest from reference TRBV7-9 and TRBJ1-1, the complete variable domain is DTGVSQNPRHKITKRGQNVTFRCDPISEHNRLYWYRQTLGQGPEFLTYFQNEAQLEKSRLLSDRFSAERPKGSFSTLEIQRTEQGDSAMYLCASSFNNHSTEAFFGQGTRLTVV.

The chain joins TRBV25-1 to TRBJ2-7; 8 nucleotides agree with TRBD1. Germline V gives CDR1 MGHDK, CDR2 SYGVNS. V was clipped by 3 bases and J by 4 bases; unmatched bases: 2. The CDR3 consists of 13 residues. The CDR3 coding sequence is TGTGCCAGCAGTGAGGACAGGGTGTACGAGCAGTACTTC. Amino acid sequence: CASSEDRVYEQYF.

The V and J genes are TRBV13 and TRBJ1-4; TRBD1 is a possible D gene (5 bases). Germline CDR1 reads PRHDT; CDR2 reads FYEKMQ (reference sequence). The V gene lost 3 bases and the J gene lost 5 bases, with 10 bases spanning the gap. This CDR3 has 14 residues. The CDR3 bases are TGTGCCAGCAGCTTTAGGGGCTTGAATGAAAAACTGTTTTTT. Its translation: CASSFRGLNEKLFF. Drawing the rest from reference TRBV13 and TRBJ1-4, the complete variable domain is AAGVIQSPRHLIKEKRETATLKCYPIPRHDTVYWYQQGPGQDPQFLISFYEKMQSDKGSIPDRFSAQQFSDYHSELNMSSLELGDSALYFCASSFRGLNEKLFFGSGTQLSVL.